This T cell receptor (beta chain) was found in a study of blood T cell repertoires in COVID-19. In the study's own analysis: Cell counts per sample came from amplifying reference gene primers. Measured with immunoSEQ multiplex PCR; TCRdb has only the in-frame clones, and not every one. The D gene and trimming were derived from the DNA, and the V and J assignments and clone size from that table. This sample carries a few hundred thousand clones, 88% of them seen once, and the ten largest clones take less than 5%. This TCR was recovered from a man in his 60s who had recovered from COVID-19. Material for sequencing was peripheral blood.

The CDR3 DNA sequence: TGTGCCAGCAGCTTACGGACGGGAAGCTCCTACAATGAGCAGTTCTTC. It encodes CASSLRTGSSYNEQFF. The rearrangement uses TRBV3-1 (or the pseudogene TRBV3-2) and TRBJ2-1; D perhaps matches TRBD2 (5 bases). Germline loops: CDR1 LGHDT, CDR2 YNNKEL (reference sequence). V lost 5 bases and J lost 0, with 14 bases in between. CDR3 length: 16 residues.